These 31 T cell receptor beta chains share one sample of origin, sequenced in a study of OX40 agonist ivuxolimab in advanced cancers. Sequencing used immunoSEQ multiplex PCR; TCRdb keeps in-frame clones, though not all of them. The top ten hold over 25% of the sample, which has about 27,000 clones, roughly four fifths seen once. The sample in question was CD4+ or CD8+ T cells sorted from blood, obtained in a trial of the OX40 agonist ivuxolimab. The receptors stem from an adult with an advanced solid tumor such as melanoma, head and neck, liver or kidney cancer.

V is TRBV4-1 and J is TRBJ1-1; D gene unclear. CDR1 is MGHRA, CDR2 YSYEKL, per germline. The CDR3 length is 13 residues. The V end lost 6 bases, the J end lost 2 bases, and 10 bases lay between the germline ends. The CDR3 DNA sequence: TGCGCCAGCAGAGCGTCGGGAAACACTGAAGCTTTCTTT. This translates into CASRASGNTEAFF.

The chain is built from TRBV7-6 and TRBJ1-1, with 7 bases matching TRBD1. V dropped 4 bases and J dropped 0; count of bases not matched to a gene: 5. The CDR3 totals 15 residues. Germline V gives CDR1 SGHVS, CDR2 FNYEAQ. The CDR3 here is CASSSRDSMNTEAFF. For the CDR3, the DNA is TGTGCCAGCAGCTCCCGGGACAGTATGAACACTGAAGCTTTCTTT.

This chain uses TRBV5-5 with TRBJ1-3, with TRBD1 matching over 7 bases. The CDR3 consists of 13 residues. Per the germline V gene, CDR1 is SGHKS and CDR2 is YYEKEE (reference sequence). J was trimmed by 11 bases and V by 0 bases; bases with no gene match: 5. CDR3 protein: CASSLDIGTAIYF. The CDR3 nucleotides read TGTGCCAGCAGCTTGGATATTGGGACAGCCATATATTTT. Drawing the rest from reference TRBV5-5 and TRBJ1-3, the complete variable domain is DAGVTQSPTHLIKTRGQQVTLRCSPISGHKSVSWYQQVLGQGPQFIFQYYEKEERGRGNFPDRFSARQFPNYSSELNVNALLLGDSALYLCASSLDIGTAIYFGEGSWLTVV.

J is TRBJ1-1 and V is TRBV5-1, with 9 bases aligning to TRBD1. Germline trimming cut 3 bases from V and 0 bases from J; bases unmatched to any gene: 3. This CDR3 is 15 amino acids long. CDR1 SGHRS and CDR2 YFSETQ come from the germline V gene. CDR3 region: CASSWTGALNTEAFF. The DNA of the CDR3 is TGCGCCAGCAGCTGGACAGGGGCACTGAACACTGAAGCTTTCTTT. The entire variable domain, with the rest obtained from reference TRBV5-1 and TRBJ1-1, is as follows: KAGVTQTPRYLIKTRGQQVTLSCSPISGHRSVSWYQQTPGQGLQFLFEYFSETQRNKGNFPGRFSGRQFSNSRSEMNVSTLELGDSALYLCASSWTGALNTEAFFGQGTRLTVV.

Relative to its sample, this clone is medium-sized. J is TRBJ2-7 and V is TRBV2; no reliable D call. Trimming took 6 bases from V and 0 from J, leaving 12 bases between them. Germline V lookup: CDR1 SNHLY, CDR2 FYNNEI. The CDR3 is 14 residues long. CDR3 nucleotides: TGTGCCAGCAGAGTACAGCATTACTCCTACGAGCAGTACTTC. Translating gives CASRVQHYSYEQYF.

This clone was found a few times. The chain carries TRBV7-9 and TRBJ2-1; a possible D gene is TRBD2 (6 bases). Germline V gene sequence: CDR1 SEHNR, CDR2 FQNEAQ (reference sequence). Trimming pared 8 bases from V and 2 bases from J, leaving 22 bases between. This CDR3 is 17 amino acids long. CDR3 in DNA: TGTGCCAGCGGAGGAGAAGGAGGGGCTCCCACCTACAATGAGCAGTTCTTC. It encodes CASGGEGGAPTYNEQFF.

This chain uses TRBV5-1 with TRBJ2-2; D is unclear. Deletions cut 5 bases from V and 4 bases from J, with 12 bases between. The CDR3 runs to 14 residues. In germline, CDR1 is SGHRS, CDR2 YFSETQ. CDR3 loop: CASSLRTGTGELFF. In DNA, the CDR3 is TGCGCCAGCAGTCTTCGGACGGGCACCGGGGAGCTGTTTTTT.

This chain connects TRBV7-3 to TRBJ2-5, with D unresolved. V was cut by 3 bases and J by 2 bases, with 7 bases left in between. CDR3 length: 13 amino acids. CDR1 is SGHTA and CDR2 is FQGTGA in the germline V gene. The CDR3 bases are TGTGCCAGCAGCTTCCGCAGACAAGAGACCCAGTACTTC. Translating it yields CASSFRRQETQYF.

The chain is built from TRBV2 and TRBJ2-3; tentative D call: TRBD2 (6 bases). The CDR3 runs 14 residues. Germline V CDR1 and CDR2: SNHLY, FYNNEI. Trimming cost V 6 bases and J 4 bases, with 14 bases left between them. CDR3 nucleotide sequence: TGTGCCAGCAGGGGACTCCTCGGGGCAGATACGCAGTATTTT. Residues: CASRGLLGADTQYF.

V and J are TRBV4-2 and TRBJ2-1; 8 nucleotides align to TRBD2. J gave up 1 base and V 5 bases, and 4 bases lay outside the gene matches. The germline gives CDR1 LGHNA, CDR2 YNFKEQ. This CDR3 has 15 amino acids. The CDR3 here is CASSLLAGSYNEQFF. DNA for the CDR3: TGTGCCAGCAGCTTGTTAGCGGGATCCTACAATGAGCAGTTCTTC.

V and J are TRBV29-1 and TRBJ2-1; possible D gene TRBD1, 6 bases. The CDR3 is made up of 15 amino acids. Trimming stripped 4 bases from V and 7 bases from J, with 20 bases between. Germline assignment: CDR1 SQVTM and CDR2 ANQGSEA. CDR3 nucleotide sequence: TGCAGCGTTGGCCCATCCGGGGCGCAGGGGAATGAGCAGTTCTTC. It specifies CSVGPSGAQGNEQFF.

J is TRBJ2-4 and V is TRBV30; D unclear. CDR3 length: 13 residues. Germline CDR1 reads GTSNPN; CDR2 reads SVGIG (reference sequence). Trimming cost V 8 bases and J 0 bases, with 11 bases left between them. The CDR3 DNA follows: TGTGCCCATGGTGGGGAAGCCAAAAACATTCAGTACTTC. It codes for CAHGGEAKNIQYF.

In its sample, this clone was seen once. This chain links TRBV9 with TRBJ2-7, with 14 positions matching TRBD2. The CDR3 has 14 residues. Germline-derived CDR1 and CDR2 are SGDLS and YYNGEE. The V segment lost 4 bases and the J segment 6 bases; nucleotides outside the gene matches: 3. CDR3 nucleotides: TGTGCCAGCAGCCCGACTAGCGGGGGGGGCGAGCAGTACTTC. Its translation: CASSPTSGGGEQYF.

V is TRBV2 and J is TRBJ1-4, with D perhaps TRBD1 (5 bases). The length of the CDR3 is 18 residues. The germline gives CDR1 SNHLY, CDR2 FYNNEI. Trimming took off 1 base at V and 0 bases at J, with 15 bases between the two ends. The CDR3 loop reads CASSEVGGNSATNEKLFF. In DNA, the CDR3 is TGTGCCAGCAGTGAAGTCGGGGGGAATTCAGCAACTAATGAAAAACTGTTTTTT.

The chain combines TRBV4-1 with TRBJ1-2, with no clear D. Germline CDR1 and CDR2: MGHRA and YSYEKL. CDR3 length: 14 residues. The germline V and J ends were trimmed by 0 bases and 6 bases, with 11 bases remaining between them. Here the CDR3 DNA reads TGCGCCAGCAGCCAAGATTCCCTGCCGGATGGCTACACCTTC. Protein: CASSQDSLPDGYTF.

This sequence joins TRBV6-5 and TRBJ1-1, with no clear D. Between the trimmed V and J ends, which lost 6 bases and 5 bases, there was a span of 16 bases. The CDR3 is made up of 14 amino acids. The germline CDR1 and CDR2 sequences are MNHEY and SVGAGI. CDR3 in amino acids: CASSPGWLGTEAFF. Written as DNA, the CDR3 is TGTGCCAGCAGCCCCGGGTGGCTCGGTACTGAAGCTTTCTTT.

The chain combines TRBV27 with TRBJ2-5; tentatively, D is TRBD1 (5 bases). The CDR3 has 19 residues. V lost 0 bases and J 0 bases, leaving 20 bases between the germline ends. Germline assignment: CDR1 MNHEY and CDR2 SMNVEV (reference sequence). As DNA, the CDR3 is TGTGCCAGCAGTTTATCTCAGCCAGAGGACACAGTACACCAAGAGACCCAGTACTTC. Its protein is CASSLSQPEDTVHQETQYF.

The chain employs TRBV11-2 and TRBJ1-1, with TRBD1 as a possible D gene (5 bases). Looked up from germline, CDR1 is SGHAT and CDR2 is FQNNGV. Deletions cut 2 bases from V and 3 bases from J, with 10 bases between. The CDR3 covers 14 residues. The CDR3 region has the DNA TGTGCCAGCAGCTTAAGCGTGGGGGACACTGAAGCTTTCTTT. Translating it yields CASSLSVGDTEAFF.

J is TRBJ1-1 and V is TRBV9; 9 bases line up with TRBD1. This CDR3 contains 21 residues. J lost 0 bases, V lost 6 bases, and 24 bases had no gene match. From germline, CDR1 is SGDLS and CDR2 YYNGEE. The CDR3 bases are TGTGCCAGCACTCGCGAGGGAACAGGGGGCAGACCCAAGTTCATGAACACTGAAGCTTTCTTT. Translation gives CASTREGTGGRPKFMNTEAFF. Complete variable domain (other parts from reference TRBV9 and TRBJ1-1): DSGVTQTPKHLITATGQRVTLRCSPRSGDLSVYWYQQSLDQGLQFLIQYYNGEERAKGNILERFSAQQFPDLHSELNLSSLELGDSALYFCASTREGTGGRPKFMNTEAFFGQGTRLTVV.

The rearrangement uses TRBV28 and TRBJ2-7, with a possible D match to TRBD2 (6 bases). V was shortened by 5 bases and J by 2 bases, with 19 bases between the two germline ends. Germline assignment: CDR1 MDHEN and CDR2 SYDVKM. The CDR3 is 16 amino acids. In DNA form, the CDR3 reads TGTGCCAGCAGTACCACTGGGACTCTAGATCCCTACGAGCAGTACTTC. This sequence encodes CASSTTGTLDPYEQYF.

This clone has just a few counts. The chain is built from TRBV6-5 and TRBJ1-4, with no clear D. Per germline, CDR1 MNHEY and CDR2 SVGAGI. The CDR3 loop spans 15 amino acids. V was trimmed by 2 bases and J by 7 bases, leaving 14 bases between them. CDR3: CASSYGGSGPEKLFF. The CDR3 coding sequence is TGTGCCAGCAGTTACGGAGGCAGTGGGCCTGAAAAACTGTTTTTT.

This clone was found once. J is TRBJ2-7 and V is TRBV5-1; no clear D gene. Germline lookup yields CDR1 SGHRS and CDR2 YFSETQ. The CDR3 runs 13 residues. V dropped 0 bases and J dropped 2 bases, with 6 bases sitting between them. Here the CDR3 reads CASSLGVAYEQYF. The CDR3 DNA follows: TGCGCCAGCAGCTTGGGCGTTGCCTACGAGCAGTACTTC.

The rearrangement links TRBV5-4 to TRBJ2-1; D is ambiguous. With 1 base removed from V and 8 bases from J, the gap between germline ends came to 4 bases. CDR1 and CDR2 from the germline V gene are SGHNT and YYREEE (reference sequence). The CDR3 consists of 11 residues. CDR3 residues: CASSLMDEQFF. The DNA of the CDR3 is TGTGCCAGCAGCTTGATGGATGAGCAGTTCTTC.

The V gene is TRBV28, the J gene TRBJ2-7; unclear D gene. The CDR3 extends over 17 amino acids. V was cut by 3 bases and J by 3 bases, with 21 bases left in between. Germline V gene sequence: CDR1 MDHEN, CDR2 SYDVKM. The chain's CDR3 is CASSFETEAGINYEQYF. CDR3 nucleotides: TGTGCCAGCAGTTTCGAGACCGAGGCAGGTATAAACTACGAGCAGTACTTC.

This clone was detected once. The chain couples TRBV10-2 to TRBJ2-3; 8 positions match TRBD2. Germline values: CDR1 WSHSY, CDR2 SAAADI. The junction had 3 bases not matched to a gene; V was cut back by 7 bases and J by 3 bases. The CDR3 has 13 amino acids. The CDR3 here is CASIGTSTDTQYF. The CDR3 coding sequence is TGCGCCAGCATCGGGACTAGTACAGATACGCAGTATTTT.

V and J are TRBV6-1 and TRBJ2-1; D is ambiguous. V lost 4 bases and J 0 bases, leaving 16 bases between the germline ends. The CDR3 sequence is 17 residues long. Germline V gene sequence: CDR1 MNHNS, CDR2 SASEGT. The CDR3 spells CASSAQGQFNSYNEQFF. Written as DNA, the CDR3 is TGTGCCAGCAGTGCCCAAGGGCAGTTTAACTCCTACAATGAGCAGTTCTTC.

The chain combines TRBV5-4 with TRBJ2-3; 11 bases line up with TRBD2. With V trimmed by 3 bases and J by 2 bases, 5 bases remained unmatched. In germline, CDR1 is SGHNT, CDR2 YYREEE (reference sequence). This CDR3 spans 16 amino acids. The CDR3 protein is CASSSPTSGATDTQYF. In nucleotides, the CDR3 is TGTGCCAGCAGCTCACCGACTAGCGGGGCCACAGATACGCAGTATTTT. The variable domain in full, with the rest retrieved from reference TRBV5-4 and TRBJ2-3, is ETGVTQSPTHLIKTRGQQVTLRCSSQSGHNTVSWYQQALGQGPQFIFQYYREEENGRGNFPPRFSGLQFPNYSSELNVNALELDDSALYLCASSSPTSGATDTQYFGPGTRLTVL.

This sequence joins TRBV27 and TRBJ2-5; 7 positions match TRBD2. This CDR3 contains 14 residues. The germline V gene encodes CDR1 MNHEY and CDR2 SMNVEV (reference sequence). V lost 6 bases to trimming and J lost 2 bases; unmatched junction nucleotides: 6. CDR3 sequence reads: CASRLLGGQETQYF. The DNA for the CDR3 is TGTGCCAGCAGGCTGCTGGGGGGGCAAGAGACCCAGTACTTC.

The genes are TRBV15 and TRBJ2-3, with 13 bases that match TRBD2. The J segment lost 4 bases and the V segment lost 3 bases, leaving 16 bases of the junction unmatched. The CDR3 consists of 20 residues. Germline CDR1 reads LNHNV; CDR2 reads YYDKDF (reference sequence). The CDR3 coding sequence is TGTGCCACCAGCAGCCCCTTTAGGAGGACTAGCGGGAGTATCGCAGATACGCAGTATTTT. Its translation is CATSSPFRRTSGSIADTQYF.

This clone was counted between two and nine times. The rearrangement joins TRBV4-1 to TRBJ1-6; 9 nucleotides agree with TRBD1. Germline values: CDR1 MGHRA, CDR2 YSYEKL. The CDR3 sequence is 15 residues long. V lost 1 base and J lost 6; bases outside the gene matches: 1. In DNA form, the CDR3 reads TGCGCCAGCAGCCAAGCGGGACAGGGTAATTCACCCCTCCACTTT. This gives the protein CASSQAGQGNSPLHF.

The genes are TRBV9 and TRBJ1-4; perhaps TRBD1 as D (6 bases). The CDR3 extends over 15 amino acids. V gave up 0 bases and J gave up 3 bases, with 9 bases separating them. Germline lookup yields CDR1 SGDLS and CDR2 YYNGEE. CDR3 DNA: TGTGCCAGCAGCGTAGGGGGGGCCCCTAATGAAAAACTGTTTTTT. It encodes CASSVGGAPNEKLFF.